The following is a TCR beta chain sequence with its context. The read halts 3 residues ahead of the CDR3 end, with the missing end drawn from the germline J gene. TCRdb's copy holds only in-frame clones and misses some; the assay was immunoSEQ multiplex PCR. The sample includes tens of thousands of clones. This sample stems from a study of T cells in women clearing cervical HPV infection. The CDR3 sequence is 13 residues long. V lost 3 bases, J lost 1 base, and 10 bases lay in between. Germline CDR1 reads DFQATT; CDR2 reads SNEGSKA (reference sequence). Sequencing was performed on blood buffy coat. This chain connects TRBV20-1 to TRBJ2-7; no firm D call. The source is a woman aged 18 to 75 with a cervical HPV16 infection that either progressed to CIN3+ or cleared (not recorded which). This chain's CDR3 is CSARWKQSYEQYF. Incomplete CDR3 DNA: TGCAGTGCTAGGTGGAAACAGTCCTACGAG.